The TCR beta chain described here comes from a study of CD8+CD57+ T cells in acquired aplastic anemia. Genomic DNA, serving as template, underwent TCR beta VDJ and CDR3 profiling. A single record per CDR3 protein comes from TCRdb applying MiXCR to the reads. The table lists roughly 150,000 distinct CDR3 sequences, more than 45% of them singletons. In this sample, this clonotype turned up a few times. The antigen is undetermined. Overall study results and limits: Between the patient and control groups, CD8+ Simpson's diversity did not differ significantly.

It was patients with CD8+CD57+ cell expansion by flow cytometry who were chosen for sequencing. The V and J ends lost 5 bases and 2 bases respectively, with 10 bases between them. The CDR3 is 13 residues long. Germline V gives CDR1 LNHDA, CDR2 SQIVND (reference sequence). The receptor was derived from a human donor with aplastic anemia. V gene TRBV19 combines with J gene TRBJ2-7; unclear D gene. Sequencing was performed on sorted CD4+, CD8+, or CD8+CD57+ T cells (not recorded which) from PBMCs. The CDR3 sequence: CASSQASTYEQYF. In DNA, the CDR3 is TGTGCCAGTAGTCAAGCTTCTACCTACGAGCAGTACTTC.